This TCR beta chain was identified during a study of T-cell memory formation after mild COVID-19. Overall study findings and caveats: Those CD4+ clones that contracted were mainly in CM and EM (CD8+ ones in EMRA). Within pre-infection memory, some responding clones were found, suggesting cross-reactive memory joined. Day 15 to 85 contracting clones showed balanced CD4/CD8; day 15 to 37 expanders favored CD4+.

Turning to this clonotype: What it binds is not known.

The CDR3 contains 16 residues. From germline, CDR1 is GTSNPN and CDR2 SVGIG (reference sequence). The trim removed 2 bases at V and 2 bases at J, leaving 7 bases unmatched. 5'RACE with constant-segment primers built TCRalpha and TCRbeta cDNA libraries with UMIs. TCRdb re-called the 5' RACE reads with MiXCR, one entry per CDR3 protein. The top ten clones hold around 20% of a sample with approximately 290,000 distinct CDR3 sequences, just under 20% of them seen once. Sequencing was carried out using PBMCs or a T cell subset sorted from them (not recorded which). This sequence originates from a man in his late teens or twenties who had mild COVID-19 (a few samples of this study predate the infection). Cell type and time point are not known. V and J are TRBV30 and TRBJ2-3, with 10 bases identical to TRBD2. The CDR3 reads CAWSWSSGGSTDTQYF. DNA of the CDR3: TGTGCCTGGAGTTGGAGTAGCGGGGGGTCCACAGATACGCAGTATTTT.